Listed below are T cell receptor beta chains from one sample, sequenced in a study of blood T cells in healthy people across ages. TCRdb re-called the 5' RACE reads with MiXCR, one entry per CDR3 protein. The repertoire includes about 840,000 distinct CDR3 sequences, about 28% of them detected once, and roughly 10% sits in the top ten. The data were also submitted as part of a second study, on T cells of mothers and their children.

Sequenced sample: blood. The receptors were sampled from a woman in her thirties or forties in good health. CDR3s include the opening cysteine and the closing phenylalanine or tryptophan. Each record gives: V gene, J gene, CDR3 protein.

>TRBV6-6|TRBJ1-4
CASSYSTVATNEKLFF
>TRBV6-2/TRBV6-3|TRBJ2-1
CASRRQGDSYNEQFF
>TRBV24-1|TRBJ2-1
CATSDSTGTLNEQFF
>TRBV20-1|TRBJ2-3
CSALDRAPAPVNTDTRYF
>TRBV12-3/TRBV12-4|TRBJ2-5
CASSFWAGPQETQYF
>TRBV4-1|TRBJ1-5
CASSQETGLSNQPQHF
>TRBV12-3/TRBV12-4|TRBJ2-3
CASRRENADMQYF
>TRBV12-3/TRBV12-4|TRBJ2-5
CASSPEGVQETQYF
>TRBV3-1|TRBJ1-2
CASSQLSNYGYTF
>TRBV5-1|TRBJ1-2
CASSLGGSETNYGYTF
>TRBV4-1|TRBJ1-2
CASSQAPGHGTYGYTF
>TRBV7-2|TRBJ1-4
CASSDRQDEKLFF
>TRBV3-1|TRBJ1-2
CASSQDRVRYGYTF
>TRBV29-1|TRBJ2-7
CSVLSGQALYEQYF
>TRBV28|TRBJ1-4
CASRSGTGGEKLFF
>TRBV29-1|TRBJ2-4
CSVSLRDIQYF
>TRBV5-1|TRBJ2-5
CASSSTGMYQETQYF
>TRBV12-3/TRBV12-4|TRBJ2-7
CASSPAANRGGEQYF
>TRBV7-2|TRBJ2-5
CASSSDLGGGQETQYF
>TRBV3-1|TRBJ2-7
CASSQGTTIYEQYF
>TRBV3-1|TRBJ1-1
CASSRSERTEAFF
>TRBV2|TRBJ2-7
CASGPGTGSYEQYF
>TRBV5-1|TRBJ2-6
CASSADSSGANVLTF
>TRBV4-2|TRBJ2-3
CASSQELGSTDTQYF
>TRBV20-1|TRBJ2-5
CSARLAGLQETQYF
>TRBV4-1|TRBJ2-7
CASRPDRGLDEQYF
>TRBV20-1|TRBJ2-1
CSARRGPGDNEQFF
>TRBV7-9|TRBJ2-4
CASSLSSSGGGRTPNIQYF
>TRBV5-1|.
CTSRRLGDKEETQFF
>TRBV5-1|TRBJ2-5
CASSPGATQETQYF
>TRBV27|TRBJ2-2
CASSRRRGGTNTGELFF
>TRBV12-3/TRBV12-4|TRBJ1-1
CASSSTGFRTEAFF
>TRBV20-1|TRBJ1-1
CSARSGTEAFF
>TRBV20-1|TRBJ1-1
CSAPELGADTEAFF
>TRBV20-1|TRBJ2-4
CSARTGVSKNIQYF
>TRBV6-2/TRBV6-3|TRBJ2-7
CAGSYGQASYEQYF
>TRBV12-3/TRBV12-4|TRBJ1-1
CASRPWQGTEAFF
>TRBV20-1|TRBJ2-5
CSARAGQGDRETQYF
>TRBV20-1|TRBJ1-1
CSARPGVHTEAFF
>TRBV7-2|TRBJ1-2
CASSLVAGPGGYTF
>TRBV27|TRBJ2-5
CASTDRATETQYF
>TRBV27|.
CASSLLAGTGKGLTQYF
>TRBV6-6|TRBJ2-3
CASSYSGWSDADTQYF
>TRBV7-2|TRBJ2-7
CASSFETGGFYEQYF
>TRBV7-2|TRBJ2-7
CASSLNSGGSSYEQYF
>TRBV20-1|TRBJ2-3
CSALRATDTQYF
>TRBV7-2|TRBJ2-4
CASSPRTGLGKNIQYF
>TRBV5-1|TRBJ1-1
CASSTWTVGATEAFF
>TRBV4-1|TRBJ2-3
CASSPVGLQVADTQYF
>TRBV18|TRBJ2-7
CASSPPWVSYEQYF
>TRBV20-1|TRBJ2-1
CSAVADYNEQFF
>TRBV5-1|TRBJ2-7
CASSLGGTSRYEQYF
>TRBV29-1|TRBJ2-1
CSVPGTRALSNEQFF
>TRBV24-1|TRBJ2-5
CATSDGGSRETQYF
>TRBV18|TRBJ1-1
CASSPQQGEITEAFF
>TRBV29-1|TRBJ2-1
CSVEGTEKTSSYNEQFF
>TRBV13|TRBJ1-3
CASSLAGVPSSGNTIYF